This T cell receptor (beta chain) comes out of a study of graft-versus-host responses after intestinal transplantation. Overall study context: As for transplant type, recipients had multivisceral, liver-intestinal, or isolated intestinal grafts. Study observations and caveats: The study associated peak circulating GvH clone levels with early post-transplant HvG declines. Recipient bone marrow held GvH clones, some seen earlier in ileum or blood.

Concerning this clone itself: The target antigen is unknown.

Germline V gene lookup returns CDR1 SGHTS and CDR2 YDEGEE. V was pared by 6 bases and J by 0 bases, with 8 bases of the junction left unmatched. CDR3 length: 15 residues. Some clones are missing from TCRdb's copy, which holds only in-frame ones; the method was immunoSEQ multiplex PCR. The repertoire has around 90,000 clones, just under 95% of them found once; the top ten carry approximately 0.069%. This TCR derives from a human donor who was the organ donor for an intestinal transplant. The specimen comprised unstimulated CD8+ T cells sorted from spleen or lymph node cells, sampled before transplant. The chain couples TRBV5-8 to TRBJ1-1; TRBD1 matches at 7 bases. The CDR3 region is CASKRDSGMNTEAFF. In nucleotides, the CDR3 is TGTGCCAGCAAGAGGGACAGCGGTATGAACACTGAAGCTTTCTTT.